The 10 T cell receptor beta chains in this list originate from one sample, sequenced in a study of cytomegalovirus exposure and HLA in healthy donors (TCRdb year 2017). Library prep was done by the immunoSEQ multiplex PCR assay. For the multiplex PCR, a mixture combining 60 forward primers for TCR Vbeta segments and 13 reverse primers for TCR Jbeta segments was used. TCRdb provides this immuneACCESS table in a form limited to in-frame rearrangements. Some clones are lacking; in checked studies, under half of them reflect an unresolved V gene, and why the rest are absent is not known. Within this sample are 150,000 to 200,000 clones, with about four fifths of them counted one time only. The top ten clones comprise about 7% of the sample. The sequencing sample was made of PBMCs. The receptors shown here come from a man under 40 in good health and CMV-seropositive.

The gene calls are TRBV6-1 and TRBJ2-7, with 9 bases identical to TRBD2. There are 15 residues in the CDR3. The germline gives CDR1 MNHNS, CDR2 SASEGT. V shed 4 bases, J shed 1 base, and the junction held 5 bases outside the gene matches. In DNA, the CDR3 is TGTGCCAGCAGTGGTAGCGGGAGAGATTCCTACGAGCAGTACTTC. Residues: CASSGSGRDSYEQYF.

This clone has just one count. The rearrangement links TRBV4-3 to TRBJ2-2; D gene unclear. This CDR3 comprises 14 residues. V was cut by 2 bases and J by 3 bases, with 7 bases left in between. The germline V gene encodes CDR1 LGHNA and CDR2 YSLEER. The CDR3 nucleotides are TGCGCCAGCAGCCAACTTCTTTACACCGGGGAGCTGTTTTTT. Its protein is CASSQLLYTGELFF.

The chain couples TRBV15 to TRBJ2-3; TRBD2 matches at 8 bases. The V and J ends lost 6 bases and 8 bases, in that order; junction bases with no gene match: 16. Germline values: CDR1 LNHNV, CDR2 YYDKDF (reference sequence). The CDR3 covers 16 residues. CDR3 loop: CATRGGLAGLDATQYF. Here the CDR3 DNA reads TGTGCCACCAGGGGTGGGCTAGCGGGTCTAGACGCTACGCAGTATTTT. The entire variable domain, with the rest obtained from reference TRBV15 and TRBJ2-3, is as follows: DAMVIQNPRYQVTQFGKPVTLSCSQTLNHNVMYWYQQKSSQAPKLLFHYYDKDFNNEADTPDNFQSRRPNTSFCFLDIRSPGLGDTAMYLCATRGGLAGLDATQYFGPGTRLTVL.

This clone was detected once. The same CDR3 is also encoded by other DNA sequences in this sample. The chain joins TRBV15 to TRBJ2-7; 9 bases map to TRBD2. The CDR3 has 15 amino acids. Germline V lookup: CDR1 LNHNV, CDR2 YYDKDF (reference sequence). The trim removed 4 bases at V and 3 bases at J, leaving 7 bases unmatched. The CDR3 loop is CATSMGLAGGYEQYF. The CDR3 DNA reads TGTGCCACCAGCATGGGACTAGCAGGGGGCTACGAGCAGTACTTC.

The chain combines TRBV14 with TRBJ2-2; tentative D call: TRBD1 (5 bases). The CDR3 consists of 13 residues. V shed 4 bases and J shed 6 bases, with 9 bases lying between them. Germline CDR1 and CDR2: SGHDN and FVKESK. Here the CDR3 reads CASSRGWAGELFF. The CDR3 region has the DNA TGTGCCAGCAGCCGGGGCTGGGCCGGGGAGCTGTTTTTT.

V is TRBV7-8 and J is TRBJ2-1; tentatively, D is TRBD2 (6 bases). Germline CDR1 and CDR2: SGHVS and FQNEAQ. With 5 bases removed from V and 3 bases from J, the gap between germline ends came to 26 bases. CDR3 length: 19 residues. CDR3 residues: CASSIIADTTRSDYNEQFF. CDR3 in DNA: TGTGCCAGCAGCATTATCGCAGACACGACTAGGTCCGACTACAATGAGCAGTTCTTC.

The chain employs TRBV5-1 and TRBJ2-1, with 9 bases aligning to TRBD1. Germline V gives CDR1 SGHRS, CDR2 YFSETQ. The CDR3 contains 15 residues. The V gene end was trimmed by 0 bases and the J gene end by 8 bases; junction bases not matched to a gene: 6. Here the CDR3 reads CASSLEGTGSDEQFF. CDR3 DNA sequence: TGCGCCAGCAGCTTGGAGGGGACAGGGTCGGATGAGCAGTTCTTC.

The chain employs TRBV5-1 and TRBJ2-7; 12 bases align to TRBD2. V trimming: 0 bases; J trimming: 3 bases; junction bases outside the gene matches: 7. Germline assignment: CDR1 SGHRS and CDR2 YFSETQ. The CDR3 covers 17 residues. CDR3 amino acids: CASSLGALTSGGYEQYF. Here the CDR3 DNA reads TGCGCCAGCAGCTTGGGGGCCTTGACTAGCGGGGGCTACGAGCAGTACTTC.

The rearrangement joins TRBV1 to TRBJ1-4. TRBV1 is noted as a pseudogene. The CDR3 length is 14 residues. This CDR3 is CTSNKTRIDEKLFF. The DNA for the CDR3 is TGCACCAGCAACAAAACTAGGATAGATGAAAAACTGTTTTTT.

This rearrangement joins TRBV12-5 to TRBJ2-3; 8 bases align to TRBD1. CDR1 LGHNT and CDR2 FRNRAP come from the germline V gene. Trimming cost V 7 bases and J 2 bases; bases outside gene matches: 8. This CDR3 is 15 amino acids long. CDR3: CASARDRLDTDTQYF. The CDR3 DNA is TGTGCTAGTGCTAGGGACAGGCTAGACACAGATACGCAGTATTTT.